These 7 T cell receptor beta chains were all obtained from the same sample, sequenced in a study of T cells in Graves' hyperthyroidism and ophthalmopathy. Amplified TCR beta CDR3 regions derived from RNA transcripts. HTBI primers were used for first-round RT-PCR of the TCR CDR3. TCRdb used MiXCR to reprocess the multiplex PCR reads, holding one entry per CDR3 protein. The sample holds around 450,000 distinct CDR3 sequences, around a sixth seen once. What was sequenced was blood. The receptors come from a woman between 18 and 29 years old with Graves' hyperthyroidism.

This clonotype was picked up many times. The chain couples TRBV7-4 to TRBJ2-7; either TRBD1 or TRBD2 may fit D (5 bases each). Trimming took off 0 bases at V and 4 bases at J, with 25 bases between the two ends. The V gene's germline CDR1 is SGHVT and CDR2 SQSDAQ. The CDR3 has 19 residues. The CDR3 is CASSLAGVAAIAPFYEQYF. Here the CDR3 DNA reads TGTGCCAGCAGCTTAGCGGGGGTGGCAGCCATAGCCCCTTTTTACGAGCAGTACTTC.

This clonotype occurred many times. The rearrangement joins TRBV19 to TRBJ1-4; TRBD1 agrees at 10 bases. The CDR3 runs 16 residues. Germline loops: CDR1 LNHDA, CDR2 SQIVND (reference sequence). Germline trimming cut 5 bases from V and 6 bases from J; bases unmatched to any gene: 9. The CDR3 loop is CASSPNSGTGDEKLFF. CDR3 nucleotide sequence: TGTGCCAGTAGTCCCAATTCCGGGACAGGGGATGAAAAACTGTTTTTT.

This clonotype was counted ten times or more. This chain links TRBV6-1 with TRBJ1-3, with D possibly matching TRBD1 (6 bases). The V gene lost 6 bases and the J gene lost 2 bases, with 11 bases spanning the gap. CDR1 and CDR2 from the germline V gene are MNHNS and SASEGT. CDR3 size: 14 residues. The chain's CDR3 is CASRDGGTGNTIYF. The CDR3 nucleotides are TGTGCCAGCAGGGACGGGGGCACTGGAAACACCATATATTTT.

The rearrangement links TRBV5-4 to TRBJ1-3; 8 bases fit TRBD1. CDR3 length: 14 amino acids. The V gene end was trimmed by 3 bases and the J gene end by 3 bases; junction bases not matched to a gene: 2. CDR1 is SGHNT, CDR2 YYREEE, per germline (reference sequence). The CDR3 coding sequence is TGTGCCAGCAGCTCCAGGGGGCTTGGAAACACCATATATTTT. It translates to CASSSRGLGNTIYF.

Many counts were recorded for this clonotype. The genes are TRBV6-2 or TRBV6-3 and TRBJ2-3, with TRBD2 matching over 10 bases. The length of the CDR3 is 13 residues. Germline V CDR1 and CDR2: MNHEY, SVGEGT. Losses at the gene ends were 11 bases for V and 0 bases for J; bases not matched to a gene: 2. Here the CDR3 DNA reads TGTGCCGGAGCGGGGGGGAGCACAGATACGCAGTATTTT. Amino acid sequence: CAGAGGSTDTQYF.

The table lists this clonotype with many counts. The chain's CDR3 is CASSYGSGPYNEQFF. The DNA for the CDR3 is TGTGCCAGCAGTTACGGATCAGGCCCCTACAATGAGCAGTTCTTC. This rearrangement joins TRBV6-5 to TRBJ2-1; D remains ambiguous. The V end was cut by 2 bases, the J end by 2 bases, with 10 bases between. From germline, CDR1 is MNHEY and CDR2 SVGAGI. This CDR3 is 15 amino acids long.

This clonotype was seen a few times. CDR3 sequence (DNA): TGTGCCAGCAGACCGGGGCTGGAGACCCAGTACTTC. This codes for CASRPGLETQYF. The V and J genes are TRBV12-3 or TRBV12-4 and TRBJ2-5; D may match TRBD1 or TRBD2 (5 bases each). This CDR3 contains 12 residues. Trimming took 6 bases from V and 5 from J, leaving 10 bases between them.